This section outlines one T cell receptor (beta chain) sequence together with its context. Its antigen remains unidentified. The data were obtained in a study of PD-1 blockade in classical Hodgkin lymphoma. Findings and limits, study-wide: Complete responders possessed baseline diversity comparable to newly diagnosed patients. A reduction in baseline TCR diversity was reportedly seen in newly diagnosed patients relative to healthy donors.

Indicated time point: cycle 4 day 1 (C4D1), after about 6 weeks of nivolumab. No patient escaped relapse after autologous stem cell transplantation, and brentuximab vedotin exposure varied. Thawed PBMCs were subjected to magnetic negative selection, which yielded isolated CD8+ T cells. Profiled with immunoSEQ multiplex PCR; TCRdb holds only in-frame clones, not every one. Altogether roughly 7,800 clones are present, 75% to 80% being singletons, with the ten largest covering approximately 34%. The CDR3 is 16 amino acids. V lost 8 bases and J lost 0; bases outside the gene matches: 11. Looked up from germline, CDR1 is MNHEY and CDR2 is SMNVEV (reference sequence).

The sample consisted of CD8+ T cells from blood, taken before the fourth cycle of nivolumab. This clonotype was sampled from a human donor with classical Hodgkin lymphoma. The gene calls are TRBV27 and TRBJ2-3; TRBD2 matches 7 bases. For the CDR3, the DNA is TGTGCCAGCTTAAGGGAGGGTCCTACTAGCACAGATACGCAGTATTTT. Translation: CASLREGPTSTDTQYF.